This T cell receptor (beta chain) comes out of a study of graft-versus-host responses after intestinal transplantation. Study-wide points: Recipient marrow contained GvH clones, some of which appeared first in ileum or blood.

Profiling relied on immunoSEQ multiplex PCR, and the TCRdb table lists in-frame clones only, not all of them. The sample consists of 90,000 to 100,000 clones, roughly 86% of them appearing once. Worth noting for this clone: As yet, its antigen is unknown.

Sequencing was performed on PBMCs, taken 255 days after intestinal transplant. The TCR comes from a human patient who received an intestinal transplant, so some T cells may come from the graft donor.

CDR3 amino acids: CASSDLKGGGRDGYTF. The CDR3 DNA follows: TGTGCCAGCAGCGACCTTAAGGGGGGCGGGCGAGATGGCTACACCTTC. The chain couples TRBV7-4 to TRBJ1-2, with D maybe TRBD1 (6 bases). The V gene's germline CDR1 is SGHVT and CDR2 SQSDAQ. The CDR3 is 16 residues long. V was pared by 5 bases and J by 6 bases, with 22 bases between.